This T cell receptor beta chain stems from a study of resident and recirculating memory T cells in vitiligo. This table comes from immunoSEQ multiplex PCR, and its TCRdb copy is limited to in-frame clones, with some not included. The repertoire consists of tens of thousands of clones, with about 91% occurring once and the leading ten covering 4% to 5.5%. Germline CDR1 reads MGHDK; CDR2 reads SYGVNS. This CDR3 contains 15 residues. V lost 8 bases and J 0 bases, leaving 14 bases between the germline ends. Sequencing input: blood. This clonotype was sampled from a male donor with vitiligo. This rearrangement joins TRBV25-1 to TRBJ1-5, with a possible D match to TRBD1 (6 bases). The CDR3 nucleotides read TGTGCCAGCTCATCAGGGGTTTATAGCAATCAGCCCCAGCATTTT. It specifies CASSSGVYSNQPQHF.